The 25 T cell receptor beta chains below come from one sample, sequenced in a study of OX40 agonist ivuxolimab in advanced cancers. TCRdb's copy holds only in-frame clones and misses some; the assay was immunoSEQ multiplex PCR. The sample contains about 38,000 clones, roughly 90% of which appear only once. Sequenced here: CD4+ or CD8+ T cells sorted from blood, sampled in a trial of the OX40 agonist ivuxolimab. The receptor set was obtained from an adult with an advanced solid tumor such as melanoma, head and neck, liver or kidney cancer.

This clone has just one count. The CDR3 spells CASSLGISSNTGELFF. CDR3 DNA: TGTGCCAGCAGCTTAGGAATTAGCTCGAACACCGGGGAGCTGTTTTTT. The chain carries TRBV7-9 and TRBJ2-2; D is undetermined. Germline CDR1 SEHNR, CDR2 FQNEAQ (reference sequence). Trimming pared 1 base from V and 0 bases from J, leaving 9 bases between. This CDR3 spans 16 amino acids.

The V gene is TRBV9, the J gene TRBJ2-1, with D unresolved. CDR1 is SGDLS, CDR2 YYNGEE, per germline. This CDR3 region has 13 residues. V shed 4 bases and J shed 6 bases, with 11 bases lying between them. The CDR3 sequence is CASSPDSSNEQFF. CDR3 in DNA: TGTGCCAGCAGCCCTGATTCTAGCAATGAGCAGTTCTTC.

The CDR3: CASSLGQGLIGYTF. DNA of the CDR3: TGTGCCAGTAGCCTCGGACAGGGGTTAATTGGCTACACCTTC. V usage is TRBV19 and J usage is TRBJ1-2; 9 nucleotides align to TRBD1. The V segment lost 6 bases and the J segment 7 bases; nucleotides outside the gene matches: 9. This CDR3 comprises 14 residues. Germline-derived CDR1 and CDR2 are LNHDA and SQIVND (reference sequence).

This chain links TRBV7-6 with TRBJ2-2; TRBD2 matches 14 bases. Germline-derived CDR1 and CDR2 are SGHVS and FNYEAQ. V shed 6 bases, J shed 4 bases, and the junction held 7 bases outside the gene matches. The CDR3 sequence is 17 residues long. The CDR3 DNA follows: TGTGCCAGCAGGGGGACTAGCGGGAGTATGGCCACCGGGGAGCTGTTTTTT. Translating gives CASRGTSGSMATGELFF.

The J gene is TRBJ2-1, the V gene TRBV11-3; tentatively, D is TRBD1 (5 bases). The CDR3 covers 14 residues. The V gene lost 0 bases and the J gene lost 6 bases, with 9 bases spanning the gap. CDR1 is SGHNT, CDR2 YENEEA, per germline. This chain's CDR3 is CASSLDGDSNEQFF. CDR3 nucleotide sequence: TGTGCCAGCAGCTTAGATGGTGACAGCAATGAGCAGTTCTTC.

The CDR3 region is CASSQEAQIMNTEAFF. CDR3 sequence (DNA): TGTGCCAGCAGCCAAGAAGCACAGATAATGAACACTGAAGCTTTCTTT. V usage is TRBV4-2 and J usage is TRBJ1-1, with D unresolved. Germline V gene sequence: CDR1 LGHNA, CDR2 YNFKEQ. The CDR3 has 16 amino acids. V lost 0 bases and J lost 0, with 11 bases in between.

The V and J genes are TRBV28 and TRBJ1-6; a possible D gene is TRBD1 (6 bases). CDR1 is MDHEN and CDR2 is SYDVKM in the germline V gene. The V end was cut by 3 bases, the J end by 10 bases, with 13 bases between. This CDR3 contains 14 residues. The DNA of the CDR3 is TGTGCCAGCAGTTTTTTAGGGGGGAAATCACCCCTCCACTTT. Translating it yields CASSFLGGKSPLHF.

This sequence joins TRBV13 and TRBJ1-1, with D maybe TRBD1 (5 bases). In germline, CDR1 is PRHDT, CDR2 FYEKMQ (reference sequence). The CDR3 is 13 residues long. The V and J ends lost 6 bases and 1 base respectively, with 9 bases between them. The DNA for the CDR3 is TGTGCCAGCAGGGACAACCCGAACACTGAAGCTTTCTTT. Its protein product is CASRDNPNTEAFF.

The CDR3 region is CASSTTGTSGGEYQETQYF. The CDR3 DNA reads as TGTGCCAGCAGCACCACCGGGACTAGCGGGGGAGAGTACCAAGAGACCCAGTACTTC. This chain joins TRBV7-9 and TRBJ2-5; 14 bases map to TRBD2. CDR1 is SEHNR, CDR2 FQNEAQ, per germline (reference sequence). The CDR3 runs to 19 residues. Trimming removed 5 bases from V and 0 bases from J; junction bases left unmatched: 11.

This sequence joins TRBV7-9 and TRBJ2-7, with D possibly TRBD2 on 6 matching bases. V was shortened by 3 bases and J by 5 bases, with 11 bases between the two germline ends. The V gene's germline CDR1 is SEHNR and CDR2 FQNEAQ (reference sequence). This CDR3 contains 13 residues. The CDR3 DNA reads as TGTGCCAGCAGCTTCACGACTAGTCACGAGCAGTACGTC. Protein product: CASSFTTSHEQYV.

The chain has TRBV27 and TRBJ2-1, with 14 bases that match TRBD2. This CDR3 comprises 15 residues. Trimming took 6 bases from V and 8 from J; bases not matched to a gene: 6. Germline lookup yields CDR1 MNHEY and CDR2 SMNVEV (reference sequence). Here the CDR3 reads CASSSGTSGRDEQFF. CDR3 bases: TGTGCCAGCAGCTCAGGGACTAGCGGGAGAGATGAGCAGTTCTTC.

This clone is a singleton in its sample. The genes are TRBV6-1 and TRBJ2-7, with unresolved D. Deletions cut 1 base from V and 2 bases from J, with 3 bases between. Germline CDR1 is MNHNS and CDR2 is SASEGT. The CDR3 contains 12 residues. The CDR3 DNA is TGTGCCAGCAGTGAAGGGGCCTACGAGCAGTACGTC. Protein product: CASSEGAYEQYV.

The chain employs TRBV27 and TRBJ1-2, with unresolved D. Germline lookup yields CDR1 MNHEY and CDR2 SMNVEV (reference sequence). Trimming took 0 bases from V and 4 from J, leaving 9 bases between them. The CDR3 loop spans 14 amino acids. CDR3 residues: CASSLSPWAYGYTF. The CDR3 DNA reads as TGTGCCAGCAGTTTATCTCCCTGGGCCTATGGCTACACCTTC.

This clone is classed as medium-sized. This chain uses TRBV29-1 with TRBJ2-7; TRBD1 might be the D (5 bases). V was trimmed by 7 bases and J by 0 bases, leaving 16 bases between them. The germline CDR1 and CDR2 sequences are SQVTM and ANQGSEA. The CDR3 consists of 14 residues. CDR3 loop: CSAMTDLSSYEQYF. DNA of the CDR3: TGCAGCGCAATGACAGACTTGAGCTCCTACGAGCAGTACTTC.

Concerning this clone: The junction shows a germline mismatch at one end, possibly a read error. This chain uses TRBV4-3 with TRBJ1-3; D remains unclear. Germline values: CDR1 LGHNA, CDR2 YSLEER. This CDR3 comprises 16 residues. DNA for the CDR3: TGCGCCAGCAGCCAAGATCGATGGAGTTCTGGGAACACCATATATTTT. It translates to CASSQDRWSSGNTIYF.

This chain links TRBV19 with TRBJ2-6; no clear D gene. Trimming took off 7 bases at V and 4 bases at J, with 11 bases between the two ends. There are 14 residues in the CDR3. Germline V gene sequence: CDR1 LNHDA, CDR2 SQIVND (reference sequence). This CDR3 is CASTLAPGANVLTF. CDR3 bases: TGTGCCAGTACGCTCGCGCCCGGGGCCAACGTCCTGACTTTC.

The rearrangement joins TRBV25-1 to TRBJ2-5; D is uncertain. The CDR3 is 11 amino acids. V shed 4 bases and J shed 2 bases, with 2 bases lying between them. Germline CDR1 reads MGHDK; CDR2 reads SYGVNS. Here the CDR3 reads CASSGQETQYF. In DNA form, the CDR3 reads TGTGCCAGCAGTGGACAAGAGACCCAGTACTTC.

The rearrangement links TRBV7-9 to TRBJ2-7, with 10 bases lining up with TRBD1. With V trimmed by 4 bases and J by 2 bases, 11 bases remained unmatched. Germline V gives CDR1 SEHNR, CDR2 FQNEAQ (reference sequence). The CDR3 is made up of 17 amino acids. CDR3 sequence reads: CASSSVPRDRGAYEQYF. CDR3 sequence (DNA): TGTGCCAGCAGCTCCGTCCCCCGGGACAGGGGAGCCTACGAGCAGTACTTC.

There are a few counts of this clone. The chain joins TRBV19 to TRBJ2-7; D possibly uses TRBD1 or TRBD2 (6 bases each). The CDR3 is made up of 15 amino acids. Trimming removed 6 bases at V and 3 bases at J, with 18 bases between. From germline, CDR1 is LNHDA and CDR2 SQIVND (reference sequence). CDR3 in DNA: TGTGCCAGTAGCTCGGCCGGGGGCGAGAACTACGAGCAGTACTTC. Protein: CASSSAGGENYEQYF.

This sequence joins TRBV21-1 and TRBJ1-5; the table's D call, TRBD1, was not checked against the DNA. TRBV21-1 is labeled a pseudogene. This CDR3 is 17 amino acids long. Here the CDR3 DNA reads TGTGCCAGCAGCAAAGGGGGCGCCGGGTATAGCAATCAGCCCCAGCATTTT. Translation: CASSKGGAGYSNQPQHF.

The rearrangement uses TRBV5-6 and TRBJ2-7, with no clear D. The CDR3 runs to 13 residues. The V gene lost 4 bases and the J gene lost 4 bases, with 12 bases spanning the gap. Per the germline V gene, CDR1 is SGHDT and CDR2 is YYEEEE. The DNA for the CDR3 is TGTGCCAGCAGCCCCTTGGGTTTTTACGAGCAGTACTTC. It is translated as CASSPLGFYEQYF.

This clone was found once. The J gene is TRBJ2-1, the V gene TRBV4-2; 8 nucleotides agree with TRBD2. Unmatched junction bases numbered 4, after V lost 0 bases and J lost 6 bases. CDR3 length: 15 amino acids. Germline V lookup: CDR1 LGHNA, CDR2 YNFKEQ. CDR3 DNA: TGTGCCAGCAGCCAAGAGAGGGCGGGAGGCAATGAGCAGTTCTTC. As protein: CASSQERAGGNEQFF.

The chain couples TRBV5-6 to TRBJ2-1, with D maybe TRBD1 (6 bases). V was shortened by 6 bases and J by 3 bases, with 16 bases between the two germline ends. CDR1 SGHDT and CDR2 YYEEEE come from the germline V gene. The CDR3 has 15 residues. Here the CDR3 DNA reads TGTGCCAGCACCCCATCCGGGACAAACTACAATGAGCAGTTCTTC. Its protein product is CASTPSGTNYNEQFF.

The CDR3 DNA is TGTGCCAGCAGACAGGGGGCTAGCACAGATACGCAGTATTTT. Protein product: CASRQGASTDTQYF. This chain links TRBV6-1 with TRBJ2-3; 9 nucleotides align to TRBD1. V lost 6 bases, J lost 0 bases, and 1 base stayed unmatched. The length of the CDR3 is 14 residues. Germline lookup yields CDR1 MNHNS and CDR2 SASEGT.

This chain joins TRBV19 and TRBJ2-2, with D possibly called TRBD1 or TRBD2 (5 bases each). Germline loops: CDR1 LNHDA, CDR2 SQIVND (reference sequence). This CDR3 has 14 residues. Trimming took off 6 bases at V and 2 bases at J, with 10 bases between the two ends. Here the CDR3 DNA reads TGTGCCAGTAGCTGGGGGTATAACACCGGGGAGCTGTTTTTT. Its translation: CASSWGYNTGELFF.